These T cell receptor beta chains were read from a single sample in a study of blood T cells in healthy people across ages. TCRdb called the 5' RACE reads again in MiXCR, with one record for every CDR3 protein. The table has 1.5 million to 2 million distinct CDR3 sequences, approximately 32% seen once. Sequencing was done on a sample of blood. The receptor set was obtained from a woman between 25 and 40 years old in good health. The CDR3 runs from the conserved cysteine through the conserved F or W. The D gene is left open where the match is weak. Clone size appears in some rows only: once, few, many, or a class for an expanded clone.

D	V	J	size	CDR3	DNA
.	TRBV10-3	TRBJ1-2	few	CAISEDRKTNYGYTF	TGTGCCATCAGTGAGGACAGAAAGACTAACTATGGCTACACCTTC
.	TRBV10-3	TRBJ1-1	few	CAISDYFREGENTEAFF	TGTGCCATCAGTGATTACTTCAGGGAGGGAGAGAACACTGAAGCTTTCTTT
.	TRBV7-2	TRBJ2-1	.	CASSSGGTLYNEQFF	TGTGCCAGCAGCTCCGGGGGTACTCTCTACAATGAGCAGTTCTTC
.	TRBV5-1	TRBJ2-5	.	CASRVEGQETQYF	TGCGCCAGCAGGGTGGAGGGACAAGAGACCCAGTACTTC
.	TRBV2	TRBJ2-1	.	CASSNIGASYNEQFF	TGTGCCAGCAGTAATATAGGCGCCTCCTACAATGAGCAGTTCTTC
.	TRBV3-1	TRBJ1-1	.	CASSLLGQVYEAFF	TGTGCCAGCAGCCTCCTGGGGCAGGTATATGAAGCTTTCTTT
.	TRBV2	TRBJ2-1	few	CASSEPVSYNEQFF	TGTGCCAGCAGTGAACCGGTTTCCTACAATGAGCAGTTCTTC
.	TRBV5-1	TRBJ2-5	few	CASTWGRTQETQYF	TGCGCCAGCACCTGGGGCAGGACTCAAGAGACCCAGTACTTC
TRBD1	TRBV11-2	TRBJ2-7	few	CASRPTGTVYEQYF	TGTGCCAGCAGGCCTACCGGGACAGTTTACGAGCAGTACTTC
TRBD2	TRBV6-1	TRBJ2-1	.	CASSETPLAGVHEQFF	TGTGCCAGCAGTGAAACTCCCCTAGCGGGAGTCCATGAGCAGTTCTTC
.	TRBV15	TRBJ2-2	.	CATSRDNLAGELFF	TGTGCCACCAGCAGAGATAATCTAGCAGGGGAGCTGTTTTTT
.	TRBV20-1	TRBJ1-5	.	CSARLGPNQPQHF	TGCAGTGCTAGGCTGGGTCCCAATCAGCCCCAGCATTTT
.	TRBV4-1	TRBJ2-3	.	CASSPGPLRGTDTQYF	TGCGCCAGCAGCCCAGGGCCCCTACGGGGCACAGATACGCAGTATTTT
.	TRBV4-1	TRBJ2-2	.	CASGQKTGELFF	TGCGCCAGCGGCCAGAAGACCGGGGAGCTGTTTTTT
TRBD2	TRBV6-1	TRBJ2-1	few	CASSETGTSPYNEQFF	TGTGCCAGCAGTGAGACCGGGACTAGCCCTTACAATGAGCAGTTCTTC
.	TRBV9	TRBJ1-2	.	CASGNPGHGYTF	TGTGCCAGCGGCAACCCGGGTCATGGCTACACCTTC
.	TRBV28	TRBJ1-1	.	CASGAGNSGLRISFF	TGTGCCAGCGGGGCCGGGAATTCAGGGCTACGTATATCTTTCTTT
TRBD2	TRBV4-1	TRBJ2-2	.	CASGLLAGGLNTGELFF	TGCGCCAGCGGGCTACTAGCGGGAGGATTGAACACCGGGGAGCTGTTTTTT
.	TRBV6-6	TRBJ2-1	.	CASSYRGMQFF	TGTGCCAGCAGTTACCGTGGGATGCAGTTCTTC
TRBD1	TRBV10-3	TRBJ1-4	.	CAISPADRDSEEKLFF	TGTGCCATCAGTCCTGCCGATCGGGACAGTGAGGAAAAACTGTTTTTT
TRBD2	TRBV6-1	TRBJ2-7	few	CASELLAGGPHEQYF	TGTGCCAGCGAACTTCTAGCGGGAGGGCCACACGAGCAGTACTTC
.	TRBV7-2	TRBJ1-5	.	CASSLGDRPQHF	TGTGCCAGCAGCTTAGGGGATCGGCCCCAGCATTTT
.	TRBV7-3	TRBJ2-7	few	CASSLIFKLPDYEQYF	TGTGCCAGCAGCTTAATTTTCAAACTGCCCGATTACGAGCAGTACTTC
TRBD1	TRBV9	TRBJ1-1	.	CASSEQGLLVDTEAFF	TGTGCCAGCAGCGAACAGGGGCTCCTAGTCGACACTGAAGCTTTCTTT
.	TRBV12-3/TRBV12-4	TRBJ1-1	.	CASSSWPNTEAFF	TGTGCCAGCAGTTCATGGCCGAACACTGAAGCTTTCTTT
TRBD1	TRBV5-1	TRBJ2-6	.	CASSLQIGTGFSGANVLTF	TGCGCCAGCAGCCTTCAGATCGGGACAGGATTCTCTGGGGCCAACGTCCTGACTTTC
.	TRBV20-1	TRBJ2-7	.	CGVYGTGYEQYF	TGCGGGGTGTACGGGACGGGCTACGAGCAGTACTTC
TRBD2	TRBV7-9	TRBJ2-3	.	CASSSFGMGLAGVTDTQYF	TGTGCCAGCAGCTCGTTTGGAATGGGTCTAGCGGGAGTTACAGATACGCAGTATTTT
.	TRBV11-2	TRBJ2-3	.	CASKSRVDTDTQYF	TGTGCCAGCAAGTCACGCGTGGACACAGATACGCAGTATTTT
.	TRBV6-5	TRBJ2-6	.	CASSNSAGTPGANVLTF	TGTGCCAGCAGTAACTCCGCCGGGACGCCCGGGGCCAACGTCCTGACTTTC
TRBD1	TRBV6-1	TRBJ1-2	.	CASKIGQGRTYGYTF	TGTGCCAGCAAGATTGGACAGGGAAGGACCTATGGCTACACCTTC
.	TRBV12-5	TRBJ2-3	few	CASGPPASRCTDTQYF	TGTGCTAGTGGTCCCCCGGCCTCCAGATGCACAGATACGCAGTATTTT
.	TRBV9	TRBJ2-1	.	CASSHLTGSSYNEQFF	TGTGCCAGCAGCCACCTAACAGGCAGCTCCTACAATGAGCAGTTCTTC
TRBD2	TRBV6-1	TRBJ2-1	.	CASSKLAGGLSFNEQFF	TGTGCCAGCAGTAAACTAGCGGGAGGCCTCTCTTTCAATGAGCAGTTCTTC
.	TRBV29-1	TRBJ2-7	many	CSVEDLPDSSYEQYF	TGCAGCGTTGAAGATCTTCCGGACTCGTCGTACGAGCAGTACTTC
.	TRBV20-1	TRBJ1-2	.	CSAQTARDYGYTF	TGCAGTGCTCAGACGGCCCGAGACTATGGCTACACCTTC
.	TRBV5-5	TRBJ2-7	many	CASTYDFYEQYF	TGTGCCAGCACCTATGACTTCTACGAGCAGTACTTC
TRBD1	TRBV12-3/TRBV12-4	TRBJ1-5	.	CASSNRGSSNQPQHF	TGTGCCAGCAGCAACAGGGGGAGTAGCAATCAGCCCCAGCATTTT
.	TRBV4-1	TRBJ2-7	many	CASSQVEQHYEQYF	TGCGCCAGCAGCCAAGTAGAACAGCACTACGAGCAGTACTTC
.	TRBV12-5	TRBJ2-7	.	CASGDDYEQYF	TGTGCTAGTGGGGACGACTACGAGCAGTACTTC
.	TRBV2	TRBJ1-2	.	CASSVVGTSGYTF	TGTGCCAGCAGTGTCGTGGGGACATCAGGCTACACCTTC
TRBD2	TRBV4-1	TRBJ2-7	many	CASSRLAGVTYEQYF	TGCGCCAGCAGCCGACTAGCGGGAGTTACCTACGAGCAGTACTTC
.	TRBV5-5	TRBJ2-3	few	CASTLPTANTDTQYF	TGTGCCAGCACACTCCCCACAGCGAACACAGATACGCAGTATTTT
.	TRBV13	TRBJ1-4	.	CASSLRGVLEKLFF	TGTGCCAGCAGCTTACGGGGCGTACTTGAAAAACTGTTTTTT
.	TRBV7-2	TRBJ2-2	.	CASSLDYLTGELFF	TGTGCCAGCAGCTTAGACTATCTTACCGGGGAGCTGTTTTTT
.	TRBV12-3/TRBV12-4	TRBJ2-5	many	CASSLDGRVETQYF	TGTGCCAGCAGTTTAGACGGCAGGGTGGAGACCCAGTACTTC
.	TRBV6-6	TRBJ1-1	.	CASRFIFDGAEAFF	TGTGCCAGCAGATTCATATTCGATGGCGCTGAAGCTTTCTTT
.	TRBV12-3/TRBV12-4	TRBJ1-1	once	CASSFPKLNTEAFF	TGTGCCAGCAGTTTCCCCAAGCTGAACACTGAAGCTTTCTTT
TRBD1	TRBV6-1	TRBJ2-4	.	CASLEPYMERGRVFAKNIQYF	TGTGCCAGCCTTGAACCGTACATGGAGAGGGGGCGGGTGTTTGCCAAAAACATTCAGTACTTC
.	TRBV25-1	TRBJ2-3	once	CASSEYGGSDTQYF	TGTGCCAGCAGTGAATATGGGGGGTCGGATACGCAGTATTTT
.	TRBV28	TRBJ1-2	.	CASSLRDVLYGYTF	TGTGCCAGCAGTTTAAGGGACGTACTCTATGGCTACACCTTC